In its sample, the clone carrying this T cell receptor (beta chain) was seen once. The entry originates in a study of blood T cell repertoires in COVID-19. The CDR3 consists of 12 residues. V was cut by 3 bases and J by 8 bases, with 10 bases left in between. Germline assignment: CDR1 KGHSH and CDR2 LQKENI. Authors' data handling: The assay estimated nucleated cells by amplifying reference gene primers. Using immunoSEQ multiplex PCR, the repertoire was profiled, and TCRdb retains in-frame clones only, with some absent. V and J calls and clone size are as listed in that table; D and trimming were resolved from the DNA. The sample consists of 330,000 or so clones, 88% of them appearing once.

The receptor was derived from a woman in her twenties or thirties who had been exposed to COVID-19. The sample comprised PBMCs or T cells enriched from blood (not recorded which). The chain carries TRBV18 and TRBJ1-1, with unresolved D. The CDR3 coding sequence is TGTGCCAGCTCACCCTCGGGTATCGAAGCTTTCTTT. Translation: CASSPSGIEAFF.